The sequence of this TCR beta chain was determined in a study of blood T cell repertoires in COVID-19. Study at large: Researchers got acute and convalescent COVID-19 samples from the United States, Italy and Spain. PBMCs, B-cell-depleted T cells, or T cells provided the cDNA or gDNA that made up the material.

The CDR3 extends over 12 amino acids. V was trimmed by 8 bases and J by 4 bases, leaving 11 bases between them. Original processing methods: Reference gene primer amplification yielded estimated nucleated cell counts. Repertoires were generated with immunoSEQ multiplex PCR, while TCRdb's copy carries only in-frame clones and drops some. V, J and clone size are those of that table, while D and trimming were read from the DNA. The sample lists under 300,000 clones, approximately 89% occurring once. The V and J genes are TRBV12-3 or TRBV12-4 and TRBJ1-1; D unclear. The source is a woman aged 40 to 50 who had recovered from COVID-19. Material for sequencing was peripheral blood. This CDR3 is CASQFPGTEAFF. The CDR3, as DNA: TGTGCCAGCCAATTCCCCGGCACTGAAGCTTTCTTT.